This entry lists 20 T cell receptor beta chains sequenced from one sample in a study of control samples from healthy donors and cancer patients. Produced via immunoSEQ multiplex PCR; TCRdb's table is partial and in-frame only. Here the sample spans 100,000 to 150,000 clones, around 93% being singletons. Sequencing was performed on blood. The receptors come from a woman between 45 and 60 years old in good health.

The chain combines TRBV28 with TRBJ2-1, with D unresolved. Looked up from germline, CDR1 is MDHEN and CDR2 is SYDVKM. This CDR3 comprises 14 residues. V was cut by 5 bases and J by 5 bases, with 13 bases left in between. In DNA, the CDR3 is TGTGCCAGCAGTGCCCCCCCAATGCACAATGAGCAGTTCTTC. This translates into CASSAPPMHNEQFF.

The rearrangement uses TRBV6-5 and TRBJ1-1; no definite D call. The length of the CDR3 is 13 residues. Germline-derived CDR1 and CDR2 are MNHEY and SVGAGI. The V end lost 7 bases, the J end lost 6 bases, and 15 bases lay between the germline ends. The chain's CDR3 is CASNPFGVAEAFF. The CDR3 region has the DNA TGTGCCAGCAACCCCTTCGGAGTTGCTGAAGCTTTCTTT.

CDR3 DNA sequence: TGTGCCAGTAGTATAGATGCGGGCGCAGCCAACTATGGCTACACCTTC. This gives the protein CASSIDAGAANYGYTF. This chain joins TRBV19 and TRBJ1-2; D remains unclear. Germline CDR1 is LNHDA and CDR2 is SQIVND (reference sequence). The CDR3 covers 16 residues. Trimming left V 0 bases short and J 2 bases short, with 13 bases between.

There are a few counts of this clone. The rearrangement links TRBV28 to TRBJ1-1; D is uncertain. Germline CDR1 is MDHEN and CDR2 is SYDVKM. The CDR3 spans 15 residues. Trimming stripped 5 bases from V and 4 bases from J, with 17 bases between. CDR3 bases: TGTGCCAGCAGTCCTCAGATTGGCGTAGGCACTGAAGCTTTCTTT. Protein: CASSPQIGVGTEAFF. The complete variable domain, with remaining parts taken from reference TRBV28 and TRBJ1-1, reads DVKVTQSSRYLVKRTGEKVFLECVQDMDHENMFWYRQDPGLGLRLIYFSYDVKMKEKGDIPEGYSVSREKKERFSLILESASTNQTSMYLCASSPQIGVGTEAFFGQGTRLTVV.

This clone was detected only a few times. The V gene is TRBV10-2, the J gene TRBJ1-5; D possibly corresponds to TRBD1 (6 bases). The CDR3 loop spans 14 amino acids. Trimming cost V 10 bases and J 4 bases, with 17 bases left between them. Germline CDR1 and CDR2: WSHSY and SAAADI. The CDR3 loop is CATSQQGSNQPQHF. DNA for the CDR3: TGCGCCACTAGCCAACAGGGTTCGAATCAGCCCCAGCATTTT.

The J gene is TRBJ1-6, the V gene TRBV6-5, with a weak D call TRBD1 (5 bases). This CDR3 contains 14 residues. The germline V and J ends were trimmed by 7 bases and 5 bases, with 12 bases remaining between them. Germline lookup yields CDR1 MNHEY and CDR2 SVGAGI. As DNA, the CDR3 is TGTGCCAGCAAGATACAGGCGGATAATTCACCCCTCCACTTT. Protein: CASKIQADNSPLHF.

The chain uses TRBV19 and TRBJ1-2; TRBD1 is a possible D gene (5 bases). The CDR3 consists of 15 residues. V was pared by 6 bases and J by 4 bases, with 18 bases between. Germline values: CDR1 LNHDA, CDR2 SQIVND (reference sequence). DNA of the CDR3: TGTGCCAGTAGCTACTTACAGGAGGGAAGCTATGGCTACACCTTC. Protein: CASSYLQEGSYGYTF.

The V gene is TRBV27, the J gene TRBJ2-2, with D tentatively TRBD2 (6 bases). Germline V CDR1 and CDR2: MNHEY, SMNVEV (reference sequence). CDR3 size: 16 residues. Trimming cost V 5 bases and J 5 bases, with 18 bases left between them. DNA for the CDR3: TGTGCCAGCAGTAGTCGGAGGGCCCAGCGAACCGGGGAGCTGTTTTTT. It codes for CASSSRRAQRTGELFF.

This chain uses TRBV5-6 with TRBJ2-7, with 12 positions matching TRBD2. Germline V CDR1 and CDR2: SGHDT, YYEEEE. The CDR3 extends over 16 amino acids. V gave up 1 base and J gave up 7 bases; unmatched junction bases: 9. CDR3 loop: CASSLFLAGGIGEQYF. CDR3 DNA: TGTGCCAGCAGCTTGTTTCTAGCGGGAGGGATAGGGGAGCAGTACTTC.

This chain joins TRBV5-1 and TRBJ2-3, with TRBD1 as a possible D gene (5 bases). The V end was cut by 0 bases, the J end by 2 bases, with 10 bases between. Per germline, CDR1 SGHRS and CDR2 YFSETQ. CDR3 length: 15 residues. CDR3 DNA: TGCGCCAGCAGCTTGGTAATGGACAACACAGATACGCAGTATTTT. Translated, it gives CASSLVMDNTDTQYF.

V usage is TRBV7-9 and J usage is TRBJ1-1, with 12 bases fitting TRBD1. The CDR3 is 14 amino acids. Per germline, CDR1 SEHNR and CDR2 FQNEAQ (reference sequence). V lost 5 bases, J lost 8 bases, and 6 bases stayed unmatched. CDR3 in DNA: TGTGCCAGCAGCGTATTGGGACAGGGGGCCGAAGCTTTCTTT. Its protein is CASSVLGQGAEAFF.

This clone showed up just once. The V call is TRBV15, the J call TRBJ2-7, with D hard to call. Germline values: CDR1 LNHNV, CDR2 YYDKDF (reference sequence). V was trimmed by 1 base and J by 1 base, leaving 17 bases between them. The CDR3 has 17 amino acids. Written as DNA, the CDR3 is TGTGCCACCAGCAGAGTTCCCGGCAGCTTCCTATCCTACGAGCAGTACTTC. It yields the protein CATSRVPGSFLSYEQYF.

This clone was seen a few times. The V call is TRBV4-1, the J call TRBJ2-7; TRBD1 might be the D (6 bases). CDR3 length equals 15 residues. V lost 0 bases, J lost 3 bases, and 12 bases lay in between. CDR1 is MGHRA, CDR2 YSYEKL, per germline. The CDR3 DNA is TGCGCCAGCAGCCAAGAGGAGGACAGTTACTACGAGCAGTACTTC. This codes for CASSQEEDSYYEQYF.

The CDR3 nucleotides read TGTGCCAGCTCACCAGAACCGAGGAGAGGTGGCTGGGGTCAGCCCCAGCATTTT. Its protein is CASSPEPRRGGWGQPQHF. V and J are TRBV18 and TRBJ1-5; D not resolved. V lost 2 bases, J lost 6 bases, and 23 bases lay in between. The length of the CDR3 is 18 residues. CDR1 is KGHSH and CDR2 is LQKENI in the germline V gene.

The chain has TRBV5-6 and TRBJ2-1; no clear D gene. V lost 4 bases and J lost 4, with 15 bases in between. The CDR3 runs 15 residues. Germline V gene lookup returns CDR1 SGHDT and CDR2 YYEEEE. The CDR3 loop is CASSIVGASYNEQFF. The CDR3 coding sequence is TGTGCCAGCAGCATCGTCGGAGCCTCTTACAATGAGCAGTTCTTC.

The chain has TRBV7-9 and TRBJ2-3, with D hard to call. The CDR3 runs to 13 residues. The V end was cut by 1 base, the J end by 4 bases, with 6 bases between. Germline V lookup: CDR1 SEHNR, CDR2 FQNEAQ (reference sequence). In DNA form, the CDR3 reads TGTGCCAGCAGCTTAGTCGTCGCAGATACGCAGTATTTT. Translated, it gives CASSLVVADTQYF.

The rearrangement uses TRBV3-1 (or the pseudogene TRBV3-2) and TRBJ1-2; the match to TRBD1 covers 7 bases. The V gene's germline CDR1 is LGHDT and CDR2 YNNKEL (reference sequence). The V and J ends lost 4 bases and 4 bases, in that order; junction bases with no gene match: 9. The CDR3 covers 15 residues. CDR3 bases: TGTGCCAGCAGCCCGAGACAGGGAGAGATCTATGGCTACACCTTC. Translated, it gives CASSPRQGEIYGYTF.

This chain uses TRBV3-1 (or the pseudogene TRBV3-2) with TRBJ1-2; 9 bases map to TRBD1. This CDR3 spans 13 amino acids. V was clipped by 5 bases and J by 3 bases; unmatched bases: 1. CDR1 is LGHDT and CDR2 is YNNKEL in the germline V gene (reference sequence). This chain's CDR3 is CASSTGGYYGYTF. The CDR3 nucleotides are TGTGCCAGCAGCACAGGGGGCTACTATGGCTACACCTTC.

The chain combines TRBV2 with TRBJ1-2; D might be TRBD1 (5 bases). This CDR3 spans 16 amino acids. The germline gives CDR1 SNHLY, CDR2 FYNNEI. Trimming took 7 bases from V and 0 from J, leaving 18 bases between them. The DNA for the CDR3 is TGTGCCAGCACCTTGGGGATCGGGGGAGCTAACTATGGCTACACCTTC. Translating gives CASTLGIGGANYGYTF.

This clone was seen once. The chain combines TRBV5-1 with TRBJ2-1, with 8 nucleotides matching TRBD2. V lost 4 bases, J lost 9 bases, and 9 bases stayed unmatched. Germline assignment: CDR1 SGHRS and CDR2 YFSETQ. This CDR3 comprises 14 residues. CDR3 region: CASSKKTSAGEQFF. DNA of the CDR3: TGCGCCAGCAGCAAAAAGACTAGCGCGGGTGAGCAGTTCTTC.